The entry that follows covers one T cell receptor beta chain sequence. This clonotype appeared a few times. It has no known antigen specificity. Base qualities are not at hand, and no much larger clone is one base apart. This record comes from a study of spatial heterogeneity in lung cancer (dated by TCRdb to between 2018 and 2020). For context, the study as a whole: Beta-chain transcripts were consistently detected in greater numbers than alpha-chain transcripts, which likely reflects a higher abundance of beta-chain transcripts. TCR alpha and beta repertoires were quantitatively compared across multiple tumor regions, matched nontumor lung and blood in non-small cell lung cancer. At surgery, both alpha and beta chains were TCR-sequenced in about 200 tumor regions, approximately 64 matched nontumor lung samples and a few dozen PBMC samples. Nonsynonymous mutation counts, determined by whole-exome sequencing of tumor tissue, were related to features of the TCR repertoire. In the raw uncorrected reads, each unique combination of TCR and UMI appeared more than ten times on average.

To prepare the library, 5' RACE was applied. The listed sequencing device is NextSeq 500. In the TCR library protocol, a unique molecular identifier was attached to each TCR cDNA molecule so that PCR and sequencing errors could be corrected. As for how the authors treated the data: Decombinator tools were used for TCR identification, UMI-based error correction and CDR3 extraction. Expanded TCRs were defined as those above a frequency of 2 per 1,000, corresponding to the top 1% of the tumor frequency distribution. Renyi diversity was computed with the R vegan package after each repertoire had been subsampled 100 times to 5,000 TCRs. CDR3 similarity networks were constructed using string-kernel similarity of amino acid triplets, with links drawn between CDR3s whose pairwise similarity was above 0.82. The public reads were run again by TCRdb, first through fastp at Q25 and then through MiXCR, and only productive beta chains were kept. Identical CDR3 proteins give one entry, which carries the most common genes and DNA. These V and J calls derive from TCRdb rather than the authors' analysis. The sample records approximately 90,000 distinct CDR3 sequences, over 8.5% of which are singletons. The ten largest account for less than 8.5% of the sample.

The CDR3 measures 13 amino acids from cysteine to phenylalanine. The CDR3 DNA has 39 bases and is translated from base 1. Trimming removed 5 bases from V and 5 bases from J; the gene matches leave 6 bases unexplained. As encoded in the germline V gene, CDR1 is SGHDT while CDR2 is YYEEEE. Summary of the overall study and its limitations: Confirming at a functional level the hypothesis that regional TCRs recognize regional mutations was considered to require additional single-cell paired TCR alpha and beta sequencing. Ubiquitous expanded tumor TCRs were found in blood more often at tumor resection than at routine follow-up.

Sample time point, as interpreted from the label and publication: sample taken at primary tumor resection. Without any cell sorting, TCR sequencing was performed on whole RNA extracted either from tumor and nontumor lung tissue or from cryopreserved PBMC samples. Samples were obtained from over 70 patients with early-stage, untreated non-small cell lung cancer from the lung TRACERx cohort. A patient was chosen for TCR sequencing only when enough RNA was available from at least two tumor regions. Here the chain combines TRBV5-6 and TRBJ1-1; TRBD1 agrees with 7 junctional bases. This sequence originates from a male donor with early-stage non-small cell lung cancer. The input for sequencing was PBMCs, taken at surgery. The bases are TGTGCCAGCAGAAGGGGGCGAGGAACTGAAGCTTTCTTT. This codes for CASRRGRGTEAFF.